The 6 T cell receptor beta chains given below trace back to one sample, sequenced in a study of control samples from healthy donors and cancer patients. The repertoire was sequenced with immunoSEQ multiplex PCR; TCRdb's copy has only in-frame clones and lacks some. The table lists about 85,000 clones, roughly 86% of them singletons. The sample comprised blood. Source of these receptors: a man aged 45-65 years in good health.

This clone was counted between two and nine times. The chain combines TRBV28 with TRBJ1-3; D gene ambiguous. V lost 2 bases and J lost 4, with 9 bases in between. CDR1 and CDR2 (germline): MDHEN, SYDVKM. CDR3 length: 14 residues. The CDR3, as DNA: TGTGCCAGCAGTTTAGCCACCGGAGGAAACACCATATATTTT. It codes for CASSLATGGNTIYF.

The CDR3 coding sequence is TGTGCCAGCAGCCGGGGGAGGGGCTCTACTAATGAAAAACTGTTTTTT. The encoded protein is CASSRGRGSTNEKLFF. The chain is built from TRBV5-6 and TRBJ1-4, with D possibly TRBD1 on 5 matching bases. There are 16 residues in the CDR3. Trimming took off 4 bases at V and 2 bases at J, with 15 bases between the two ends. The germline V gene encodes CDR1 SGHDT and CDR2 YYEEEE. Looking up the rest from reference TRBV5-6 and TRBJ1-4 gives the full variable domain: DAGVTQSPTHLIKTRGQQVTLRCSPKSGHDTVSWYQQALGQGPQFIFQYYEEEERQRGNFPDRFSGHQFPNYSSELNVNALLLGDSALYLCASSRGRGSTNEKLFFGSGTQLSVL.

The count of this clone is one. The chain combines TRBV28 with TRBJ1-5, with D possibly TRBD1 on 6 matching bases. The CDR3 extends over 13 amino acids. CDR1 and CDR2 from the germline V gene are MDHEN and SYDVKM. Trimming took 11 bases from V and 4 from J, leaving 15 bases between them. The DNA for the CDR3 is TGTGCCGGCGGGGGGCACCTTAATCAGCCCCAGCATTTT. Residues: CAGGGHLNQPQHF. The whole variable domain, filled in from reference TRBV28 and TRBJ1-5, reads DVKVTQSSRYLVKRTGEKVFLECVQDMDHENMFWYRQDPGLGLRLIYFSYDVKMKEKGDIPEGYSVSREKKERFSLILESASTNQTSMYLCAGGGHLNQPQHFGDGTRLSIL.

This clone has a single count. The CDR3 DNA follows: TGTGCCAGCAGCTTGGCGGCAGGGGAAGGCTACACCTTC. Amino acids: CASSLAAGEGYTF. V gene TRBV5-4 combines with J gene TRBJ1-2; TRBD1 is a possible D gene (6 bases). The CDR3 consists of 13 residues. In germline, CDR1 is SGHNT, CDR2 YYREEE (reference sequence). V was pared by 0 bases and J by 8 bases, with 11 bases between.

The chain carries TRBV10-1 and TRBJ1-1; perhaps TRBD1 as D (5 bases). The V end was cut by 9 bases, the J end by 1 base, with 15 bases between. The CDR3 spans 14 residues. From germline, CDR1 is WNHNN and CDR2 SYGVQD (reference sequence). The CDR3 sequence is CASRSGTSNTEAFF. The CDR3 DNA reads TGCGCCAGTAGATCCGGGACCTCGAACACTGAAGCTTTCTTT.

The gene calls are TRBV5-4 and TRBJ1-4; D is unresolved. Germline values: CDR1 SGHNT, CDR2 YYREEE (reference sequence). The V end was cut by 2 bases, the J end by 5 bases, with 10 bases between. The CDR3 runs to 14 residues. The CDR3 region is CASSFEGLNEKLFF. The CDR3, as DNA: TGTGCCAGCAGCTTCGAAGGCCTCAATGAAAAACTGTTTTTT.